This entry lists 10 T cell receptor beta chains sequenced from one sample in a study of PD-1 and CTLA-4 blockade in melanoma. Profiling relied on immunoSEQ multiplex PCR, and the TCRdb table lists in-frame clones only, not all of them. Altogether 16,000 or so clones are present, around 72% being singletons, with the ten largest covering about 16%. The sample here was CD8+ T cells from peripheral blood, taken before anti-PD-1 treatment. The source is a human donor with melanoma.

The CDR3 here is CASSSAILGRPMNTEAFF. CDR3 in DNA: TGTGCCAGCAGCTCAGCAATTTTGGGACGGCCTATGAACACTGAAGCTTTCTTT. The chain has TRBV7-9 and TRBJ1-1; the D gene is possibly TRBD1 (5 bases). The germline V and J ends were trimmed by 4 bases and 0 bases, with 21 bases remaining between them. Germline CDR1 reads SEHNR; CDR2 reads FQNEAQ (reference sequence). This CDR3 region has 18 residues.

This clone has just one count. The chain uses TRBV13 and TRBJ2-7, with D possibly being TRBD1 (6 bases). Trimming cost V 6 bases and J 3 bases, with 18 bases left between them. Germline CDR1 is PRHDT and CDR2 is FYEKMQ (reference sequence). This CDR3 has 15 residues. As DNA, the CDR3 is TGTGCCAGCAGTTCCACAGGGACAAATCACTACGAGCAGTACTTC. Its translation: CASSSTGTNHYEQYF.

This chain connects TRBV18 to TRBJ1-1, with D possibly matching TRBD1 (5 bases). Per germline, CDR1 KGHSH and CDR2 LQKENI. This CDR3 spans 16 amino acids. V was shortened by 0 bases and J by 0 bases, with 11 bases between the two germline ends. CDR3: CASSPPGGYMNTEAFF. CDR3 in DNA: TGTGCCAGCTCACCACCGGGGGGTTACATGAACACTGAAGCTTTCTTT.

The V and J genes are TRBV12-5 and TRBJ2-7; D gene uncertain. CDR3 length: 17 amino acids. V dropped 3 bases and J dropped 1 base, with 19 bases sitting between them. From germline, CDR1 is LGHNT and CDR2 FRNRAP. CDR3 nucleotides: TGTGCTAGTGGTTTTCTTCGAGGCGGAAAACTTTCCTACGAGCAGTACTTC. Translation gives CASGFLRGGKLSYEQYF.

The rearrangement uses TRBV7-7 and TRBJ1-1; no definite D call. Trimming cost V 4 bases and J 3 bases, with 9 bases left between them. The CDR3 contains 13 residues. The germline gives CDR1 SSHAT, CDR2 FNYEAQ (reference sequence). CDR3 protein: CASSSKRDTEAFF. CDR3 in DNA: TGTGCCAGCAGCTCAAAGCGGGACACTGAAGCTTTCTTT.

The sample holds a few counts of this clone. V and J are TRBV9 and TRBJ1-2; D unresolved. The CDR3 is made up of 17 amino acids. Trimming pared 0 bases from V and 2 bases from J, leaving 17 bases between. CDR1 SGDLS and CDR2 YYNGEE come from the germline V gene. The CDR3 sequence: CASSVGPLLVANYGYTF. CDR3 nucleotide sequence: TGTGCCAGCAGCGTAGGTCCACTCTTGGTGGCAAACTATGGCTACACCTTC.

This chain uses TRBV10-3 with TRBJ2-5, with TRBD1 matching over 7 bases. Germline assignment: CDR1 ENHRY and CDR2 SYGVKD. The J segment lost 5 bases and the V segment lost 4 bases, leaving 10 bases of the junction unmatched. CDR3 length: 15 residues. The CDR3 loop reads CAISAPGDRGETQYF. The CDR3 nucleotides are TGTGCCATCAGTGCACCTGGGGACAGAGGGGAGACCCAGTACTTC.

The chain combines TRBV7-9 with TRBJ2-6; 9 positions agree with TRBD1. This CDR3 has 16 amino acids. Germline values: CDR1 SEHNR, CDR2 FQNEAQ (reference sequence). J gave up 2 bases and V 3 bases, and 2 bases lay outside the gene matches. CDR3: CASSFYRGPGANVLTF. Written as DNA, the CDR3 is TGTGCCAGCAGCTTTTACAGGGGGCCTGGGGCCAACGTCCTGACTTTC.

This clone was seen a single time. The chain links TRBV18 to TRBJ2-2; the match to TRBD1 covers 7 bases. With 3 bases clipped from V and 2 bases from J, the junction kept 3 bases outside the gene matches. CDR3 length equals 15 residues. Germline CDR1 is KGHSH and CDR2 is LQKENI. The CDR3 coding sequence is TGTGCCAGCTCACCCTGGGACAGAAACACCGGGGAGCTGTTTTTT. This gives the protein CASSPWDRNTGELFF. Full variable domain (rest looked up from reference TRBV18 and TRBJ2-2): NAGVMQNPRHLVRRRGQEARLRCSPMKGHSHVYWYRQLPEEGLKFMVYLQKENIIDESGMPKERFSAEFPKEGPSILRIQQVVRGDSAAYFCASSPWDRNTGELFFGEGSRLTVL.

The chain joins TRBV6-5 to TRBJ1-3; 10 bases are a match to TRBD1. CDR3 length: 14 amino acids. Germline CDR1 MNHEY, CDR2 SVGAGI. Trimming cost V 6 bases and J 6 bases; bases outside gene matches: 5. Here the CDR3 reads CASSPGTGANTIYF. CDR3 in DNA: TGTGCCAGCAGCCCCGGGACAGGGGCAAACACCATATATTTT.